This section outlines one TCR beta chain sequence together with its context. Its antigen is as yet unknown. The CDR3 contains 15 residues. Germline CDR1 and CDR2: SGHNT and YYREEE (reference sequence). V shed 1 base and J shed 0 bases, with 10 bases lying between them. The sample originates from a study of cytomegalovirus exposure and HLA in healthy donors. Study in general: From about 179 million T cells, an earlier analysis saw roughly 100 million unique TCR beta sequences. The early release's HLA-typed donors yielded 70 million to 85 million unique TCRs. The study's findings and limits: The presence/absence work took it that sequencing depth was about the same across donors. A later analysis linked around 15,000 TCR beta sequences to HLA alleles at 0.05 false discovery rate.

PCR employed 60 Vbeta and 13 Jbeta primers. Assay: immunoSEQ multiplex PCR; the TCRdb copy retains only in-frame clones and omits some. The sample has 150,000 to 200,000 clones; more than 70% are singletons. This receptor was identified in a girl aged 10-17 years in good health and CMV-seropositive. Sequenced sample: PBMCs. V and J are TRBV5-4 and TRBJ1-1; tentatively, D is TRBD1 (5 bases). CDR3 sequence: CASSLSPDMNTEAFF. DNA for the CDR3: TGTGCCAGCAGCTTGAGCCCGGACATGAACACTGAAGCTTTCTTT.